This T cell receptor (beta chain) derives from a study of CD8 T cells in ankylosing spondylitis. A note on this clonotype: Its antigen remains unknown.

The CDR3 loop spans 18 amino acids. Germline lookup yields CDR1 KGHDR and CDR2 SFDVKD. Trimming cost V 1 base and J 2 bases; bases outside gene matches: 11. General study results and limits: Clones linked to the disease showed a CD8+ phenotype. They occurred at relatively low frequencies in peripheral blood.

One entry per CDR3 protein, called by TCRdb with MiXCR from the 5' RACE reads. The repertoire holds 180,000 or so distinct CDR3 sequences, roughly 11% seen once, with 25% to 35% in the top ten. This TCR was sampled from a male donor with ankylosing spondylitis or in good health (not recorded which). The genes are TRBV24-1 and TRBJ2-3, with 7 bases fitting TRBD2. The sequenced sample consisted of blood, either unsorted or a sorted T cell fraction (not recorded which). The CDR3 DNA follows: TGTGCCACCAGTGATTTCCTTGGTGGCGGGGGTTTCACAGATACGCAGTATTTT. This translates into CATSDFLGGGGFTDTQYF.